Sequencing of this T cell receptor (beta chain) was carried out in a study of cytomegalovirus exposure and HLA in healthy donors. Looking at the study overall: Earlier, about 179 million T cells were analyzed, and approximately 110 million unique TCR beta sequences were found among them.

For this clone: Its antigen is currently unknown.

This CDR3 spans 16 amino acids. The V segment lost 2 bases and the J segment 3 bases; nucleotides outside the gene matches: 6. CDR1 and CDR2 (germline): MNHNS, SASEGT. Primers: 60 Vbeta forward and 13 Jbeta reverse. Some clones are missing from TCRdb's copy, which holds only in-frame ones; the method was immunoSEQ multiplex PCR. The sample table includes 60,000 to 65,000 clones. Study conclusions and caveats: TCR beta sequences reportedly predicted the HLA-A and HLA-B alleles of most subjects accurately. When a later analysis compared HLA-associated TCR beta chains with equally common others, the HLA-associated chains turned out to be more clonally expanded and to have lower generation probabilities. A later analysis linked a missense variant in DCLRE1C to the trimming of TCR beta V and J genes.

Input material: PBMCs. The sequence came from a woman aged 18-30 years in good health and CMV-seronegative. The chain joins TRBV6-1 to TRBJ2-7; 11 bases line up with TRBD1. The chain's CDR3 is CASSEIGQGASYEQYF. The DNA of the CDR3 is TGTGCCAGCAGTGAAATCGGACAGGGGGCTAGCTACGAGCAGTACTTC.